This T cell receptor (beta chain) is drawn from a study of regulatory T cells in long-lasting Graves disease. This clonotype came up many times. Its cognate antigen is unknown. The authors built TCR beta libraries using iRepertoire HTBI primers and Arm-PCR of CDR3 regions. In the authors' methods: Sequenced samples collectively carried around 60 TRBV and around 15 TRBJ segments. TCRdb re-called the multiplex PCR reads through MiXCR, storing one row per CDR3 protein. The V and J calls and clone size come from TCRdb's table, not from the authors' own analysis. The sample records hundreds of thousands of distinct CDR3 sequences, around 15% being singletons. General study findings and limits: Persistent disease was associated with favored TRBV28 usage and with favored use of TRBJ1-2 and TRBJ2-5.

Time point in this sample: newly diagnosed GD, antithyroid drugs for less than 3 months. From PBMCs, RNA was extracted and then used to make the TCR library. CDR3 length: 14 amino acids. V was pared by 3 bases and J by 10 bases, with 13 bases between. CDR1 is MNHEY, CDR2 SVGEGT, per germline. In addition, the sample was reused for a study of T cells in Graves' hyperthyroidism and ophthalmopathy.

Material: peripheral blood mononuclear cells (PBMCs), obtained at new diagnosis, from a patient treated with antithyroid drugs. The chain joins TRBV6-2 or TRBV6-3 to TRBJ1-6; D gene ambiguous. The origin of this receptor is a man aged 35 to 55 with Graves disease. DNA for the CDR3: TGTGCCAGCAGTTATTACAGATCTAACTCACCCCTCCACTTT. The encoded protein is CASSYYRSNSPLHF.